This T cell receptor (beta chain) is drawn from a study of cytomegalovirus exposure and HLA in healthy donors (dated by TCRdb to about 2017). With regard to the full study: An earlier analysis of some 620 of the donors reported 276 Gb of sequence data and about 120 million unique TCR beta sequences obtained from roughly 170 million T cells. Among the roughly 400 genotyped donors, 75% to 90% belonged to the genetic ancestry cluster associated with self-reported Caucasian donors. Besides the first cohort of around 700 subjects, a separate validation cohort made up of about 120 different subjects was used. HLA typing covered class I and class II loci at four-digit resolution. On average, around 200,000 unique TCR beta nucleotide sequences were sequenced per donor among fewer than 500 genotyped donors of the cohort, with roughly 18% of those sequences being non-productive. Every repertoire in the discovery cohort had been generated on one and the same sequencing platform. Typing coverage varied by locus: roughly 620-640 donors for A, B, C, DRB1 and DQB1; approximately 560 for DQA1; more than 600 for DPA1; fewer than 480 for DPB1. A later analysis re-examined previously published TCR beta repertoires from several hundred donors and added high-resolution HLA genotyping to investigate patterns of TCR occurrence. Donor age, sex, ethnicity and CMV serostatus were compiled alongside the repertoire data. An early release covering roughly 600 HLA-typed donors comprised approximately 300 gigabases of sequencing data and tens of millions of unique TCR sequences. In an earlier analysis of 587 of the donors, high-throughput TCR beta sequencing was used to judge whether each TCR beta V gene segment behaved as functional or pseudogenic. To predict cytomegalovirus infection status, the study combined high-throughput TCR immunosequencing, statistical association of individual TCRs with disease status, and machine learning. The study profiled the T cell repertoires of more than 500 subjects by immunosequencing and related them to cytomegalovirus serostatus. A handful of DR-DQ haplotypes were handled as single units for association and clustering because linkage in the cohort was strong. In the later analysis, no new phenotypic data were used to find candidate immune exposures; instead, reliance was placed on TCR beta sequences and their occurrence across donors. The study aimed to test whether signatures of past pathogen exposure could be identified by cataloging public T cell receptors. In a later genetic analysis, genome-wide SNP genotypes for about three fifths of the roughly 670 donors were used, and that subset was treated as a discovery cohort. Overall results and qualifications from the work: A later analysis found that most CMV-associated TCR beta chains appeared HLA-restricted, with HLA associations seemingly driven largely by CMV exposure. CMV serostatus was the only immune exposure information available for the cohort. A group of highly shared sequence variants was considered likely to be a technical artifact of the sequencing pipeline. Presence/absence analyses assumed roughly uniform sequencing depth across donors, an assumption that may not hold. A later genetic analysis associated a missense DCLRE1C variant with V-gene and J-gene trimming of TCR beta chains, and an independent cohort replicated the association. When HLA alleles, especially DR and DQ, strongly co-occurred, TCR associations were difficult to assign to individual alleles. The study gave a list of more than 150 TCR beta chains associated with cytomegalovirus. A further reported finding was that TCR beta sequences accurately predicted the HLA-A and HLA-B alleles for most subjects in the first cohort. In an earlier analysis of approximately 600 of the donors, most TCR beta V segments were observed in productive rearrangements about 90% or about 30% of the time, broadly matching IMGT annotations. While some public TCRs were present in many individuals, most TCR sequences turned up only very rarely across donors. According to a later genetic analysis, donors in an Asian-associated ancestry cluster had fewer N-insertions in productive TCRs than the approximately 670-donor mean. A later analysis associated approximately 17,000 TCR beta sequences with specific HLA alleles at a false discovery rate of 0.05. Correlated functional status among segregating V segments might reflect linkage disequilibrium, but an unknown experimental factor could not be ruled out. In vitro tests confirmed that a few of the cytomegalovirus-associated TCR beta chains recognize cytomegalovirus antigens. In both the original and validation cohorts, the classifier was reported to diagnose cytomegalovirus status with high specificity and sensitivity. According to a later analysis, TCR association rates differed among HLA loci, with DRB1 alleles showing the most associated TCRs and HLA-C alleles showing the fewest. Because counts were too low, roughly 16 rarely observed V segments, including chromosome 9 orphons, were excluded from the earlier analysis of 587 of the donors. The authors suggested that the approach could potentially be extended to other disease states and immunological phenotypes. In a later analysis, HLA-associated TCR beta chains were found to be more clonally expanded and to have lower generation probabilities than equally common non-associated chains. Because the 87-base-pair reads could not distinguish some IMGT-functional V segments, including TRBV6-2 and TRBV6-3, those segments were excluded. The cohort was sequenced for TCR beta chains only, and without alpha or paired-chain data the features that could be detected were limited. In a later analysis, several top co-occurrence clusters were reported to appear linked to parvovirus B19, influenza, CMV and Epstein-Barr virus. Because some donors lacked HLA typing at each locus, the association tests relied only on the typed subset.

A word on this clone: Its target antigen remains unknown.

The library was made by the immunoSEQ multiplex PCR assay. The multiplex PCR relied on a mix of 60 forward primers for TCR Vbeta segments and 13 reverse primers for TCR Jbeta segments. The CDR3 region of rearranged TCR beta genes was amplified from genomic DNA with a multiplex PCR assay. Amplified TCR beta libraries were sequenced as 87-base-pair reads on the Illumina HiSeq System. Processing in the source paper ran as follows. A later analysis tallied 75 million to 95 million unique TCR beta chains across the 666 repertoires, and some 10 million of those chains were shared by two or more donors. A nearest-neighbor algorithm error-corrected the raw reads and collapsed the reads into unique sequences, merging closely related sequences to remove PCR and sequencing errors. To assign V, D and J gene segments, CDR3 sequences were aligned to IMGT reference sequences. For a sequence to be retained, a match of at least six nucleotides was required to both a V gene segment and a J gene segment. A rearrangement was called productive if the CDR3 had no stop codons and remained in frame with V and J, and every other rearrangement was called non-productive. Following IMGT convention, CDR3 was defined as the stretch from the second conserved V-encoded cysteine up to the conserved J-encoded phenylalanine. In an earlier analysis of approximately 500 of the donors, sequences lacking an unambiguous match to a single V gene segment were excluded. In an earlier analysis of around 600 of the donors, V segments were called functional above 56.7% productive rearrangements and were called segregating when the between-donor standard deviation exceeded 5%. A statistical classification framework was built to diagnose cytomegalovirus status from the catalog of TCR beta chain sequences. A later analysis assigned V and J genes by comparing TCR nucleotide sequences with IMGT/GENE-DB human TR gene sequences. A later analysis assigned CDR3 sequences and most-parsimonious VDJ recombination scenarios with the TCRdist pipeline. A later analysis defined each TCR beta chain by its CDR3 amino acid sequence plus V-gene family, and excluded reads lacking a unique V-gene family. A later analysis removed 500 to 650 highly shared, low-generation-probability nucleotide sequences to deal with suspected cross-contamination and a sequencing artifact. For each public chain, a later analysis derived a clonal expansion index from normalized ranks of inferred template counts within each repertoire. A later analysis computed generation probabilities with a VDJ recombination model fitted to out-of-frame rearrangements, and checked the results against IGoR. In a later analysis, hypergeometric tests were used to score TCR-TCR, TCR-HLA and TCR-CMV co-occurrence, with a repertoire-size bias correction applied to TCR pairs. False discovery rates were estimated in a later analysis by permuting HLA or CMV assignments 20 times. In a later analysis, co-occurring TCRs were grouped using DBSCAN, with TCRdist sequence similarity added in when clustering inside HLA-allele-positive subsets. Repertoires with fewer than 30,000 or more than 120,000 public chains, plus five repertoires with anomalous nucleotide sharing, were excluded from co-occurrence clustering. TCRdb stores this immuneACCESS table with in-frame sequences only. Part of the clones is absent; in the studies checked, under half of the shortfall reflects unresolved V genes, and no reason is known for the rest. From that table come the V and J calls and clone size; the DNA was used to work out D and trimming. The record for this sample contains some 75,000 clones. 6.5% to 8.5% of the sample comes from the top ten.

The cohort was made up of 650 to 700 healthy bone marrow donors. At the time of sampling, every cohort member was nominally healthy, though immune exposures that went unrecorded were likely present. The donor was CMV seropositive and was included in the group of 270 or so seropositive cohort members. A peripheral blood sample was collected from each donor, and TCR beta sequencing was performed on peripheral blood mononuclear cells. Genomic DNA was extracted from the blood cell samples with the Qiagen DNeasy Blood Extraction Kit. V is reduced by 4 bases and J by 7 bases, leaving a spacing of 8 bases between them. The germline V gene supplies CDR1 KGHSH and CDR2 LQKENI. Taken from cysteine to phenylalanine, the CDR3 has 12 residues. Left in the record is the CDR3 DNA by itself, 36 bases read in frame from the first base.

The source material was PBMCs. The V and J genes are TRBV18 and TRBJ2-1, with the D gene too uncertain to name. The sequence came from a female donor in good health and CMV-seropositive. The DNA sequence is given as TGTGCCAGCTCACACAAATCTAATGAGCAGTTCTTC. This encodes CASSHKSNEQFF.